This TCR beta chain was captured by sequencing in a study of identical twins. The germline V gene has CDR1 KGHSH and CDR2 LQKENI. The CDR3 is 15 amino acids. Trimming left V 2 bases short and J 0 bases short, with 10 bases between. One entry per CDR3 protein, called by TCRdb with MiXCR from the 5' RACE reads. The sample contains about 660,000 distinct CDR3 sequences, over 8.5% of which appear only once. These data also formed part of another study, on yellow fever vaccine responses in identical twins. Per that paper: Reportedly, the response of twins' T cells to the vaccine seemed partly convergent, partly personalized.

V and J are TRBV18 and TRBJ1-2, with TRBD1 as a possible D gene (5 bases). The sequenced sample consisted of PBMCs. This receptor was obtained from a woman younger than 35 in good health. DNA of the CDR3: TGTGCCAGCTCACCAGGCAGGGAAGCTAACTATGGCTACACCTTC. This translates into CASSPGREANYGYTF.